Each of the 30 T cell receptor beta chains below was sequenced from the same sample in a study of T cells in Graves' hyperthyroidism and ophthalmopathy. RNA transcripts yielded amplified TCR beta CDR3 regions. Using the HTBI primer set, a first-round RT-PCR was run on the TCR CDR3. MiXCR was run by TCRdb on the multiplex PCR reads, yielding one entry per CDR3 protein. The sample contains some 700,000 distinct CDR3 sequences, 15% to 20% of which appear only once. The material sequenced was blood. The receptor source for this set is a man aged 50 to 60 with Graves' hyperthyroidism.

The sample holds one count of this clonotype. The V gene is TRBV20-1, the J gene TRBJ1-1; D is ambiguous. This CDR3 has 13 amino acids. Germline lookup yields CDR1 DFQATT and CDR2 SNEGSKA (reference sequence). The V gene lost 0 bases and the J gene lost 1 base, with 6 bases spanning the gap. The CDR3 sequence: CSARETWNTEAFF. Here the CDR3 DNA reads TGCAGTGCTAGAGAGACTTGGAACACTGAAGCTTTCTTT.

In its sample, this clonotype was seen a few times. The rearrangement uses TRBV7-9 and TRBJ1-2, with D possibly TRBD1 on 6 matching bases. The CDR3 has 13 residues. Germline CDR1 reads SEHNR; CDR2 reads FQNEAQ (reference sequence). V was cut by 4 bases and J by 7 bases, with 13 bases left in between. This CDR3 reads CASSSAGGVGYTF. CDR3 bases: TGTGCCAGCAGCTCCGCCGGGGGCGTTGGCTACACCTTC.

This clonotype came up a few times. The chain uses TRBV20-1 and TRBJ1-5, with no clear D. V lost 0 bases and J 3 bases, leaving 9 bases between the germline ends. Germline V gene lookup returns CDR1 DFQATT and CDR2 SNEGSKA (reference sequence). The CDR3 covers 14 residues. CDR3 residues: CSARESVDNQPQHF. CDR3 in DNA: TGCAGTGCTAGAGAAAGTGTAGACAATCAGCCCCAGCATTTT.

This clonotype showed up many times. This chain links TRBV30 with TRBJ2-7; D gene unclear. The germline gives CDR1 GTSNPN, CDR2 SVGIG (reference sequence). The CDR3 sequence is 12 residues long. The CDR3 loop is CAAAGTPYEQYF. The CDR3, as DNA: TGTGCGGCGGCTGGAACCCCCTACGAGCAGTACTTC. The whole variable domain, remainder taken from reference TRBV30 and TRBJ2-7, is SQTIHQWPATLVQPVGSPLSLECTVEGTSNPNLYWYRQAAGRGLQLLFYSVGIGQISSEVPQNLSASRPQDRQFILSSKKLLLSDSGFYLCAAAGTPYEQYFGPGTRLTVT.

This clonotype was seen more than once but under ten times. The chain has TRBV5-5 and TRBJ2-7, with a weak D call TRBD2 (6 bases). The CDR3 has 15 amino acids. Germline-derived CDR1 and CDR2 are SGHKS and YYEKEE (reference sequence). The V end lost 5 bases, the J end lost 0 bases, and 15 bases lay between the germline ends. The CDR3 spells CASRPGGESSYEQYF. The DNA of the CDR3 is TGTGCCAGCAGGCCCGGGGGAGAGAGCTCCTACGAGCAGTACTTC.

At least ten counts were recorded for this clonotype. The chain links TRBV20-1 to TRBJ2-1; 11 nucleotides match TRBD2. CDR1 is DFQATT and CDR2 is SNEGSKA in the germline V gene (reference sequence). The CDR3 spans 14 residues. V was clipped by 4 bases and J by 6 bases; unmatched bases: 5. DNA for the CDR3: TGCAGTGCTAAACTAGCGGGAGCTTTCAATGAGCAGTTCTTC. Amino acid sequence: CSAKLAGAFNEQFF.

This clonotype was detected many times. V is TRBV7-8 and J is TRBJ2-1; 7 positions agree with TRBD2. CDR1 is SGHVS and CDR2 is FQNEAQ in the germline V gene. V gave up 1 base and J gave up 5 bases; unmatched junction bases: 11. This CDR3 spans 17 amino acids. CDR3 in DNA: TGTGCCAGCAGCTTAGAGTTTGCGGGAGAACTCCACAATGAGCAGTTCTTC. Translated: CASSLEFAGELHNEQFF.

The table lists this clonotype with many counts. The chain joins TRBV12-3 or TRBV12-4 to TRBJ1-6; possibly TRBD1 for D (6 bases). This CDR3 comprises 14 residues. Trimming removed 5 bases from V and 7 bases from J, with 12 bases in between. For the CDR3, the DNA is TGTGCCAGCAGTCAGCAGGGGCGGAATTCACCCCTCCACTTT. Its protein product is CASSQQGRNSPLHF.

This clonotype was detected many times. The DNA for the CDR3 is TGTGCCAGCAGTGCCTCCCTTCCGGGACAGCCGCTAAACATTCAGTACTTC. Translating gives CASSASLPGQPLNIQYF. The rearrangement uses TRBV2 and TRBJ2-4; 7 bases map to TRBD1. The CDR3 consists of 17 residues. Trimming at V came to 4 bases and at J to 6 bases, leaving 15 bases not matched to a gene. Per germline, CDR1 SNHLY and CDR2 FYNNEI. The entire variable domain, with the rest obtained from reference TRBV2 and TRBJ2-4, is as follows: EPEVTQTPSHQVTQMGQEVILRCVPISNHLYFYWYRQILGQKVEFLVSFYNNEISEKSEIFDDQFSVERPDGSNFTLKIRSTKLEDSAMYFCASSASLPGQPLNIQYFGAGTRLSVL.

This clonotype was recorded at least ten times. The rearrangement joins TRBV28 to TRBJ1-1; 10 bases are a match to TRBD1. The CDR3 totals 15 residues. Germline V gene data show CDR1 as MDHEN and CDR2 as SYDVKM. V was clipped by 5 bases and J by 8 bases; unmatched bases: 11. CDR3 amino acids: CASSLLGQGNSEAFF. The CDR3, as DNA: TGTGCCAGCAGTCTCCTGGGACAGGGGAACTCAGAAGCTTTCTTT.

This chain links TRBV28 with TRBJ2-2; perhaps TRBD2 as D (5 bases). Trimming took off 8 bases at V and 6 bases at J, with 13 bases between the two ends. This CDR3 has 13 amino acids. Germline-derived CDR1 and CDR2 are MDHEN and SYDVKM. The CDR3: CASEGITAGELFF. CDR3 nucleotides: TGTGCCAGCGAGGGAATCACGGCCGGGGAGCTGTTTTTT.

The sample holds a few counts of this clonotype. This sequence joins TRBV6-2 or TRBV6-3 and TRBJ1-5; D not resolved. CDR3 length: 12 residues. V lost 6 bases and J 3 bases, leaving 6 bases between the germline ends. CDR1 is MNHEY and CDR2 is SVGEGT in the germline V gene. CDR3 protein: CASSAVNQPQHF. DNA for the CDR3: TGTGCCAGCAGCGCAGTCAATCAGCCCCAGCATTTT.

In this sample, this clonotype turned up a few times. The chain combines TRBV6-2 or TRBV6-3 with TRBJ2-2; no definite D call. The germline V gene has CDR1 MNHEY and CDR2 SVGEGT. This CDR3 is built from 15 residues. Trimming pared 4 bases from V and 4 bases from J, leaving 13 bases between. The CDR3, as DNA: TGTGCCAGCAGTTTCCAAGGGATCGGCACCGGGGAGCTGTTTTTT. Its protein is CASSFQGIGTGELFF.

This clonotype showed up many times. DNA for the CDR3: TGTGCCAGCAGCCATGCCACAGGGGGCACTGAAGCTTTCTTT. This gives the protein CASSHATGGTEAFF. The chain couples TRBV3-1 to TRBJ1-1; 8 bases match TRBD1. The J segment lost 4 bases and the V segment lost 3 bases, leaving 4 bases of the junction unmatched. The CDR3 has 14 amino acids. Germline lookup yields CDR1 LGHDT and CDR2 YNNKEL (reference sequence).

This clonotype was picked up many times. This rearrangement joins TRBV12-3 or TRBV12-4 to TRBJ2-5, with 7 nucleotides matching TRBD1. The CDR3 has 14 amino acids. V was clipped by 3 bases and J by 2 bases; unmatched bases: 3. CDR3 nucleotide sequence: TGTGCCAGCAGTTTCCAGGGGGTACAAGAGACCCAGTACTTC. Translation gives CASSFQGVQETQYF.

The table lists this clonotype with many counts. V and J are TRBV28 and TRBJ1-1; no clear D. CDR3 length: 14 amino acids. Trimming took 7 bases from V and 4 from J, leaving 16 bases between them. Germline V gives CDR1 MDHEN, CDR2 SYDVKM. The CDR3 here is CASNPDSGSTEAFF. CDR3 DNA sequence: TGTGCCAGCAACCCCGATTCCGGAAGCACTGAAGCTTTCTTT.

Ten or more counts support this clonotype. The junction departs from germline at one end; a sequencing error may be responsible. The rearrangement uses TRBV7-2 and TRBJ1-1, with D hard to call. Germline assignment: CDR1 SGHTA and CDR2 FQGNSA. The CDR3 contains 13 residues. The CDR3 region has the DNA TGCGCCAGCAGCTCTAGGATGAACACTGAAGCTTTCTTT. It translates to CASSSRMNTEAFF.

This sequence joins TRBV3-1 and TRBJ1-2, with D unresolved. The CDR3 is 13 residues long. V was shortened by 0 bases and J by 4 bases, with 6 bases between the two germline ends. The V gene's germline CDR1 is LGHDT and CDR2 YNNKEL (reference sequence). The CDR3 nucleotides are TGTGCCAGCAGCCAAGACAGCGTCTATGGCTACACCTTC. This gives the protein CASSQDSVYGYTF.

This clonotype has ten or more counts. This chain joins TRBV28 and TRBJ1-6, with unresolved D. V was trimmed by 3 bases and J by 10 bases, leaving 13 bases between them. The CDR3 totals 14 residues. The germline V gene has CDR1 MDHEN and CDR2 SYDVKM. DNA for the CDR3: TGTGCCAGCAGTTTTGTAACCTACAACTCACCCCTCCACTTT. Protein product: CASSFVTYNSPLHF.

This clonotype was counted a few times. CDR3 nucleotides: TGCAGTGCGCACCCGGGACTAGCGGGGGTTACAGATACGCAGTATTTT. As protein: CSAHPGLAGVTDTQYF. The chain employs TRBV20-1 and TRBJ2-3; the match to TRBD2 covers 14 bases. Germline assignment: CDR1 DFQATT and CDR2 SNEGSKA (reference sequence). Trimming at V came to 6 bases and at J to 3 bases, leaving 8 bases not matched to a gene. CDR3 size: 16 residues.

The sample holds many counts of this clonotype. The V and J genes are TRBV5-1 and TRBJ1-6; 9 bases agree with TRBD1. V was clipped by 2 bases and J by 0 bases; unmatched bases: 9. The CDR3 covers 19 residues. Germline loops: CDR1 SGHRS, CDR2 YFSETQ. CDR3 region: CASSLVDRGSSSYNSPLHF. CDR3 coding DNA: TGCGCCAGCAGCTTAGTCGACAGGGGGTCGAGCTCCTATAATTCACCCCTCCACTTT. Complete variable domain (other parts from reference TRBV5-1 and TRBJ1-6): KAGVTQTPRYLIKTRGQQVTLSCSPISGHRSVSWYQQTPGQGLQFLFEYFSETQRNKGNFPGRFSGRQFSNSRSEMNVSTLELGDSALYLCASSLVDRGSSSYNSPLHFGNGTRLTVT.

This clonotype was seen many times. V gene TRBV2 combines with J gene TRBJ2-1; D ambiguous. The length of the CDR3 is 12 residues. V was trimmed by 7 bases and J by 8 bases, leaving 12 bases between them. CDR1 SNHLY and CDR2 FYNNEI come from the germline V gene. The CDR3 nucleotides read TGTGCCAGCACCTATACCCTCGATGAGCAGTTCTTC. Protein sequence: CASTYTLDEQFF. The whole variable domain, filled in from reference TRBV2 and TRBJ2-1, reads EPEVTQTPSHQVTQMGQEVILRCVPISNHLYFYWYRQILGQKVEFLVSFYNNEISEKSEIFDDQFSVERPDGSNFTLKIRSTKLEDSAMYFCASTYTLDEQFFGPGTRLTVL.

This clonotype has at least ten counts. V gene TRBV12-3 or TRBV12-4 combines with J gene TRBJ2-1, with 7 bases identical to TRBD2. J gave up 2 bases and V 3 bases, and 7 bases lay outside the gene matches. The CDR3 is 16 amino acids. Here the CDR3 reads CASSFGGRTPYNEQFF. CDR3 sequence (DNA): TGTGCCAGCAGTTTTGGCGGGAGAACTCCCTACAATGAGCAGTTCTTC.

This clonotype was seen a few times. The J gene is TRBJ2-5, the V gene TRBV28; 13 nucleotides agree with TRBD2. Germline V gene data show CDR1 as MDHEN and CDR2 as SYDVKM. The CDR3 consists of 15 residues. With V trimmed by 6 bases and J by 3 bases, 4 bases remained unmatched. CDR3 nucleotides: TGTGCCAGCAGCCGTGGACTAGCGGGAGAAGAGACCCAGTACTTC. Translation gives CASSRGLAGEETQYF.

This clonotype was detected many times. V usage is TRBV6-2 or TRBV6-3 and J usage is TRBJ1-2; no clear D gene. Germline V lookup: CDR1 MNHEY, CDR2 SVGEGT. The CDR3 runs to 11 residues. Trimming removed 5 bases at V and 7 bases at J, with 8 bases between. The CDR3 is CASSEGFGYTF. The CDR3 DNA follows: TGTGCCAGCAGTGAGGGTTTTGGCTACACCTTC.

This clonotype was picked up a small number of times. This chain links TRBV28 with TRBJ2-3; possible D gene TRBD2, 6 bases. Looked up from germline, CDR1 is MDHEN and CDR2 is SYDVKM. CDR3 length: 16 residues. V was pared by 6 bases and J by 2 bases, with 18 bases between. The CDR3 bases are TGTGCCAGCAGCCACCGGGGTAGCGGCAACACAGATACGCAGTATTTT. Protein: CASSHRGSGNTDTQYF.

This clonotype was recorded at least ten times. CDR3 coding DNA: TGCAGCGCTGGGACAGGGGCCTACAATGAGCAGTTCTTC. Amino acids: CSAGTGAYNEQFF. The V gene is TRBV29-1, the J gene TRBJ2-1; 10 bases align to TRBD1. From germline, CDR1 is SQVTM and CDR2 ANQGSEA. J was trimmed by 2 bases and V by 7 bases; bases with no gene match: 2. This CDR3 is 13 amino acids long.

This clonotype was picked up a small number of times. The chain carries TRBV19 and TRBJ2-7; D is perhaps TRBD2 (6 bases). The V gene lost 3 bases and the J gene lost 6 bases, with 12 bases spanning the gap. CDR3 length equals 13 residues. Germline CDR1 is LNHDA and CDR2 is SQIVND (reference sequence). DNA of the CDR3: TGTGCCAGTAGTATTGCGGGGTTCGGCGAGCAGTACTTC. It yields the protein CASSIAGFGEQYF.

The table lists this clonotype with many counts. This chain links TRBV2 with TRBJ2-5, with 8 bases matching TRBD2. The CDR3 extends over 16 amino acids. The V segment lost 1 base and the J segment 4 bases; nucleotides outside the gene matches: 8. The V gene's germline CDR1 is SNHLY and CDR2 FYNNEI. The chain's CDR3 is CASSEDLGGRTETQYF. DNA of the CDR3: TGTGCCAGCAGTGAAGACCTCGGCGGGAGGACAGAGACCCAGTACTTC.

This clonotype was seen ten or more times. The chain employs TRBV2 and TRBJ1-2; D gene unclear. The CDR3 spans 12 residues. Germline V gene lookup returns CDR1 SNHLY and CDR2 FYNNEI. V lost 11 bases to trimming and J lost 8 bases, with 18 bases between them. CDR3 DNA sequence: TGTGCCCGGGAGACTCCAACGAGGGGCTACACCTTC. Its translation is CARETPTRGYTF.